These 14 T cell receptor beta chains originate from one sample sequenced in a study of cytomegalovirus exposure and HLA in healthy donors (dated by TCRdb to about 2017). The protocol used for the library was the immunoSEQ multiplex PCR assay. A mixture of 60 forward primers for TCR Vbeta segments and 13 reverse primers for TCR Jbeta segments was used in the multiplex PCR. The table was pulled from immuneACCESS by TCRdb, which kept in-frame rearrangements only. Such tables lose some clones; where checked, under half of the loss comes from unresolved V genes, and the rest has no known cause. Present in this sample are 77,000 or so clones, 84% of which were seen just once. The ten top clones hold approximately 17% of the sample. The sequenced material came from PBMCs. The receptors here all came from a man aged 65 to 79 in good health and CMV-seropositive.

CDR3 in DNA: TGTGCCAGCACCTGGACTAGCGGGGGGTACAATGAGCAGTTCTTC. Residues: CASTWTSGGYNEQFF. The J gene is TRBJ2-1, the V gene TRBV5-4; TRBD2 aligns across 14 bases. Per germline, CDR1 SGHNT and CDR2 YYREEE (reference sequence). V shed 6 bases, J shed 4 bases, and the junction held 3 bases outside the gene matches. The length of the CDR3 is 15 residues.

On this clone itself: The junction departs from the called germline gene at one end, perhaps through a read error. V gene TRBV7-9 combines with J gene TRBJ1-4; D is uncertain. Germline assignment: CDR1 SEHNR and CDR2 FQNEAQ (reference sequence). CDR3 length: 16 residues. Here the CDR3 DNA reads TGTGCCAGCAGCCTAGCACCCAGTGCCGGGGATGAAAAACTGTTTTTT. Amino acid sequence: CASSLAPSAGDEKLFF.

This chain connects TRBV5-1 to TRBJ2-3; TRBD2 is a possible D gene (5 bases). Trimming pared 1 base from V and 6 bases from J, leaving 12 bases between. The CDR3 runs to 14 residues. Germline assignment: CDR1 SGHRS and CDR2 YFSETQ. This chain's CDR3 is CASSLSRGWDTQYF. In DNA, the CDR3 is TGCGCCAGCAGCTTGAGTAGAGGGTGGGATACGCAGTATTTT.

This clone was seen once. This chain links TRBV5-4 with TRBJ2-7; 8 bases fit TRBD1. The trim removed 2 bases at V and 6 bases at J, leaving 4 bases unmatched. The germline V gene has CDR1 SGHNT and CDR2 YYREEE (reference sequence). The CDR3 sequence is 13 residues long. Here the CDR3 reads CASSFRGLGEQYF. The DNA of the CDR3 is TGTGCCAGCAGCTTCAGGGGGCTGGGCGAGCAGTACTTC.

CDR3 residues: CAWSVLLTGQPQHF. The CDR3 coding sequence is TGTGCCTGGAGTGTACTGTTGACGGGTCAGCCCCAGCATTTT. This chain connects TRBV30 to TRBJ1-5; D is unclear. The CDR3 runs to 14 residues. Germline V gene lookup returns CDR1 GTSNPN and CDR2 SVGIG (reference sequence). V dropped 0 bases and J dropped 6 bases, with 12 bases sitting between them.

The chain employs TRBV11-1 and TRBJ2-5; TRBD2 aligns across 7 bases. CDR1 and CDR2 from the germline V gene are SGHAT and FQDESV (reference sequence). This CDR3 has 15 amino acids. Germline trimming cut 3 bases from V and 1 base from J; bases unmatched to any gene: 5. CDR3 protein: CASSFSGTPQETQYF. The CDR3 DNA is TGTGCCAGCAGCTTCAGCGGGACTCCCCAAGAGACCCAGTACTTC.

This sequence joins TRBV4-1 and TRBJ1-1; D might be TRBD1 (5 bases). The CDR3 is made up of 15 amino acids. Germline V gene sequence: CDR1 MGHRA, CDR2 YSYEKL. Between the trimmed V and J ends, which lost 4 bases and 4 bases, there was a span of 16 bases. DNA for the CDR3: TGCGCCAGCAGCCGGGGGTTCGGGGGGAGCACTGAAGCTTTCTTT. Amino acids: CASSRGFGGSTEAFF.

This clone was counted between two and nine times. This chain connects TRBV6-1 to TRBJ2-1, with 10 bases lining up with TRBD2. Trimming took 4 bases from V and 0 from J; bases not matched to a gene: 12. This CDR3 is 19 amino acids long. Germline lookup yields CDR1 MNHNS and CDR2 SASEGT. The CDR3 spells CASSVIAGGTTSSYNEQFF. The CDR3 DNA sequence: TGTGCCAGCAGTGTGATAGCGGGAGGAACGACAAGCTCCTACAATGAGCAGTTCTTC.

The rearrangement links TRBV6-5 to TRBJ1-1; D is unclear. There are 16 residues in the CDR3. In germline, CDR1 is MNHEY, CDR2 SVGAGI. The germline V and J ends were trimmed by 3 bases and 0 bases, with 14 bases remaining between them. The DNA for the CDR3 is TGTGCCAGCAGTTATGCCGGGATGTTTTTGAACACTGAAGCTTTCTTT. Translating gives CASSYAGMFLNTEAFF.

The gene calls are TRBV5-6 and TRBJ2-7; D may be TRBD1 (6 bases). The CDR3 runs 14 residues. V gave up 2 bases and J gave up 0 bases, with 9 bases separating them. Germline V gene lookup returns CDR1 SGHDT and CDR2 YYEEEE. The CDR3 coding sequence is TGTGCCAGCAGCTTCACAGGGCTCTCCTACGAGCAGTACTTC. Encoded protein: CASSFTGLSYEQYF.

This chain connects TRBV27 to TRBJ2-1, with 11 bases identical to TRBD2. This CDR3 spans 15 amino acids. The germline gives CDR1 MNHEY, CDR2 SMNVEV (reference sequence). The ends lost 6 bases at V and 3 bases at J; junction bases unmatched: 4. CDR3 sequence: CASRPTSGDYNEQFF. The CDR3, as DNA: TGTGCCAGCAGGCCGACTAGCGGGGACTACAATGAGCAGTTCTTC.

The chain carries TRBV7-6 and TRBJ2-5; 9 bases are shared with TRBD2. In germline, CDR1 is SGHVS, CDR2 FNYEAQ. V lost 4 bases, J lost 5 bases, and 5 bases stayed unmatched. The CDR3 runs 14 residues. The CDR3: CASSSKREEETQYF. CDR3 bases: TGTGCCAGCAGCTCGAAGCGGGAGGAGGAGACCCAGTACTTC.

The chain employs TRBV5-1 and TRBJ2-3; TRBD2 agrees at 8 bases. CDR1 is SGHRS and CDR2 is YFSETQ in the germline V gene. The junction had 2 bases not matched to a gene; V was cut back by 1 base and J by 1 base. The CDR3 consists of 15 residues. The CDR3 DNA sequence: TGCGCCAGCAGCTTGTCGGGGGGGGGCACAGATACGCAGTATTTT. Its translation: CASSLSGGGTDTQYF. The variable domain in full, completed from reference TRBV5-1 and TRBJ2-3, reads KAGVTQTPRYLIKTRGQQVTLSCSPISGHRSVSWYQQTPGQGLQFLFEYFSETQRNKGNFPGRFSGRQFSNSRSEMNVSTLELGDSALYLCASSLSGGGTDTQYFGPGTRLTVL.

The J gene is TRBJ1-2, the V gene TRBV11-2; 9 positions match TRBD1. The CDR3 extends over 14 amino acids. Per the germline V gene, CDR1 is SGHAT and CDR2 is FQNNGV. V was pared by 4 bases and J by 8 bases, with 8 bases of the junction left unmatched. This chain's CDR3 is CASSSAGTGYGYTF. CDR3 sequence (DNA): TGTGCCAGCAGCTCAGCCGGGACAGGGTACGGCTACACCTTC. The variable domain in full, with the rest retrieved from reference TRBV11-2 and TRBJ1-2, is EAGVAQSPRYKIIEKRQSVAFWCNPISGHATLYWYQQILGQGPKLLIQFQNNGVVDDSQLPKDRFSAERLKGVDSTLKIQPAKLEDSAVYLCASSSAGTGYGYTFGSGTRLTVV.